The source of this TCR beta chain is a study of T cells in Graves' hyperthyroidism and ophthalmopathy. Per germline, CDR1 MNHNS and CDR2 SASEGT. The CDR3 has 16 residues. Trimming cost V 0 bases and J 6 bases, with 18 bases left between them. Amplified TCR beta CDR3 regions came from RNA transcripts. With the HTBI primer set, the TCR CDR3 went through a first round of RT-PCR. Each CDR3 protein is one row after TCRdb ran MiXCR on the multiplex PCR reads. The sample shows under 400,000 distinct CDR3 sequences, about 15% of them seen only once. This clonotype appeared many times. Sequenced: blood. The origin of this receptor is a woman under 30 with Graves' hyperthyroidism that later progressed to Graves' ophthalmopathy. This chain uses TRBV6-1 with TRBJ2-7, with a weak D call TRBD2 (6 bases). The CDR3 coding sequence is TGTGCCAGCAGTGAAGCTGGGGGGAGTTCTCTGGGCGAGCAGTACTTC. It encodes CASSEAGGSSLGEQYF.